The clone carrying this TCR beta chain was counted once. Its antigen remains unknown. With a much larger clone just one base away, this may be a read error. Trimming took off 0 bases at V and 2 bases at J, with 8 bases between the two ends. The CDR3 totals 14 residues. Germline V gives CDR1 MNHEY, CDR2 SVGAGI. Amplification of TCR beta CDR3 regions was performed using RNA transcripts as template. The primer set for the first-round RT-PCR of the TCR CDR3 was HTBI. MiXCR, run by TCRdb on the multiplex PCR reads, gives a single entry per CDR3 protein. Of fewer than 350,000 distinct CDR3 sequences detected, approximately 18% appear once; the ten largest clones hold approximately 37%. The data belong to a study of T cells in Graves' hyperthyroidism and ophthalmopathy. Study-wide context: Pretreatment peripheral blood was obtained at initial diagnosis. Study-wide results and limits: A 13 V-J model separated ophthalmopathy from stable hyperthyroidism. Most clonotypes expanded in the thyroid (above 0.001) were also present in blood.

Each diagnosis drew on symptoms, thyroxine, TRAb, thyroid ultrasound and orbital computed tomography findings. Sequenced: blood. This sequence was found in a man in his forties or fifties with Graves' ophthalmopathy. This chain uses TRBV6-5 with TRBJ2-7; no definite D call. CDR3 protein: CASSYSGVPYEQYF. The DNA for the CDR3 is TGTGCCAGCAGTTACTCTGGAGTCCCCTACGAGCAGTACTTC.